The following is a TCR beta chain sequence with its context. Its target is unknown. The PCR used 60 Vbeta and 13 Jbeta primers. TCRdb keeps only in-frame clones here, not all; method: immunoSEQ multiplex PCR. Of about 130,000 clones in the sample, 70% to 85% were seen once. This record comes from a study of cytomegalovirus exposure and HLA in healthy donors. Study conclusions and caveats: Only CMV serostatus was available as immune exposure information.

The CDR3 extends over 15 amino acids. Germline V CDR1 and CDR2: SGHKS, YYEKEE (reference sequence). Trimming pared 4 bases from V and 0 bases from J, leaving 10 bases between. The sequence derives from a male donor in good health and CMV-seropositive. The chain carries TRBV5-5 and TRBJ1-4; D is perhaps TRBD1 (5 bases). The sample comprised PBMCs. The CDR3 nucleotides read TGTGCCAGCAGCGCGCAGGGCGCAACTAATGAAAAACTGTTTTTT. Translated: CASSAQGATNEKLFF.